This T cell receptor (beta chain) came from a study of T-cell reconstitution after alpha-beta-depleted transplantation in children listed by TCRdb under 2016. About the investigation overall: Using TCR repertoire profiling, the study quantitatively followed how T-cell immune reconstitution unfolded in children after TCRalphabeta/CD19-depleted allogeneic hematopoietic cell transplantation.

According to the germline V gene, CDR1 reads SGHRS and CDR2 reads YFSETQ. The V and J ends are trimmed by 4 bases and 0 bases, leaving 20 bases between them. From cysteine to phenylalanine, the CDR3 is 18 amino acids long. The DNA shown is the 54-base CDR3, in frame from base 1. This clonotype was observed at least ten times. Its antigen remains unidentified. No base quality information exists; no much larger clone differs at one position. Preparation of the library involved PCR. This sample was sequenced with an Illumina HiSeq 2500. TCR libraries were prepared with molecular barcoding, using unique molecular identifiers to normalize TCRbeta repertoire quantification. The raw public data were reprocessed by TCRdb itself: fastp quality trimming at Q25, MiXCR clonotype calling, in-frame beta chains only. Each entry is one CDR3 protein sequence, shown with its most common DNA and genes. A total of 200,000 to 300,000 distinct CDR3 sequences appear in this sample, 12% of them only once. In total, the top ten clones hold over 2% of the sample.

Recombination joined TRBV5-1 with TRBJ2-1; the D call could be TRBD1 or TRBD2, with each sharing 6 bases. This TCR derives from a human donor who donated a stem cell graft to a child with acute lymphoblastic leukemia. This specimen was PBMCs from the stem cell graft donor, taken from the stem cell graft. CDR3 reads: CASSQGGRVPSSYNEQFF. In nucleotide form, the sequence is TGCGCCAGCAGCCAAGGGGGGCGGGTTCCGAGCTCCTACAATGAGCAGTTCTTC. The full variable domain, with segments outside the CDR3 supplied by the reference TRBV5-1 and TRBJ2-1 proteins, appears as KAGVTQTPRYLIKTRGQQVTLSCSPISGHRSVSWYQQTPGQGLQFLFEYFSETQRNKGNFPGRFSGRQFSNSRSEMNVSTLELGDSALYLCASSQGGRVPSSYNEQFFGPGTRLTVL.